This T cell receptor (beta chain) was found in a study of T cell repertoires in cytomegalovirus infection. In germline, CDR1 is SGHDT, CDR2 YYEEEE. V was clipped by 0 bases and J by 2 bases, with 12 bases between them. CDR3 length equals 16 residues. TCRdb reanalysed the reads using MiXCR and keeps one entry per CDR3 protein. In the table there are approximately 340,000 distinct CDR3 sequences, almost 30% of which are singletons. This clonotype appeared a few times. The antigen is undetermined. The study, taken as a whole, reports: Cumulative frequency of public TCR beta families picked out carriers of CMV plus the relevant HLA. HLA-C-restricted TCR beta clonotypes specific for CMV led the ex vivo response.

The chain carries TRBV5-6 and TRBJ2-1, with D perhaps TRBD1 or TRBD2 (5 bases each). Sample: cultured PBMCs, taken from culture after CMV antigen stimulation. The TCR comes from a human donor in good health (CMV status not recorded). Some clones in this sample may be carry-over from other donors' samples. CDR3 in DNA: TGTGCCAGCAGCTTGGCCGGTGGGACCCCCTACAATGAGCAGTTCTTC. Its protein product is CASSLAGGTPYNEQFF.